A single sample is the source of the 27 T cell receptor beta chains below, sequenced in a study of human T cells and chemical hapten exposure. The sample's time point: pre-sensitization, week 0. This sample's treatment: therapeutic diphenylcyclopropenone sensitization with weekly scalp DPC. From the RACE reads, TCRdb called clonotypes with MiXCR, one entry per CDR3 protein. The sample shows about 40,000 distinct CDR3 sequences, roughly 10% of them seen only once. The sample here was whole blood, taken in connection with sensitization to the hapten diphenylcyclopropenone (DPC). Receptor source: a man aged 25 to 40 with alopecia areata. Some clones in this sample may be carry-over from other donors' samples.

The chain couples TRBV18 to TRBJ1-1; the D is unclear. V lost 3 bases and J lost 0, with 14 bases in between. CDR3 size: 16 residues. Germline V CDR1 and CDR2: KGHSH, LQKENI. In DNA, the CDR3 is TGTGCCAGCTCACCCCGAAGTGGGAGCATGAACACTGAAGCTTTCTTT. Translated: CASSPRSGSMNTEAFF.

This clonotype was observed many times. The CDR3 loop reads CSASQGGVHEQYF. The CDR3 nucleotides read TGCAGTGCTAGTCAAGGAGGAGTCCACGAGCAGTACTTC. This chain joins TRBV20-1 and TRBJ2-7; tentative D call: TRBD2 (5 bases). The germline gives CDR1 DFQATT, CDR2 SNEGSKA (reference sequence). The CDR3 has 13 amino acids. Trimming took off 3 bases at V and 5 bases at J, with 14 bases between the two ends.

Many counts were recorded for this clonotype. This chain uses TRBV29-1 with TRBJ2-4, with a tentative D call TRBD2 (6 bases). The CDR3 is 13 amino acids. Trimming took 6 bases from V and 7 from J, leaving 16 bases between them. Germline lookup yields CDR1 SQVTM and CDR2 ANQGSEA. Here the CDR3 reads CSVVGVAENIQYF. The CDR3 DNA reads as TGCAGCGTAGTTGGGGTAGCGGAGAACATTCAGTACTTC. Supplemented by reference TRBV29-1 and TRBJ2-4, the full variable domain reads SAVISQKPSRDICQRGTSLTIQCQVDSQVTMMFWYRQQPGQSLTLIATANQGSEATYESGFVIDKFPISRPNLTFSTLTVSNMSPEDSSIYLCSVVGVAENIQYFGAGTRLSVL.

This clonotype was counted ten times or more. The chain carries TRBV18 and TRBJ1-3; D remains unclear. V was clipped by 3 bases and J by 0 bases, with 3 bases between them. Germline assignment: CDR1 KGHSH and CDR2 LQKENI. The CDR3 is 13 amino acids. Here the CDR3 reads CASSPYSGNTIYF. CDR3 nucleotides: TGTGCCAGCTCACCTTACTCTGGAAACACCATATATTTT.

The sample holds many counts of this clonotype. CDR3 sequence: CSARETGSGANVLTF. CDR3 nucleotides: TGCAGTGCTAGAGAAACAGGCTCGGGGGCCAACGTCCTGACTTTC. The rearrangement joins TRBV20-1 to TRBJ2-6; the D gene is possibly TRBD1 (5 bases). The V gene lost 0 bases and the J gene lost 4 bases, with 10 bases spanning the gap. There are 15 residues in the CDR3. Germline assignment: CDR1 DFQATT and CDR2 SNEGSKA (reference sequence).

This clonotype was picked up a small number of times. The CDR3 is CASSYGAAPQFF. The DNA of the CDR3 is TGTGCCAGCAGTTACGGGGCAGCCCCGCAGTTCTTC. The rearrangement uses TRBV6-2 or TRBV6-3 and TRBJ2-1, with D perhaps matching TRBD1 (5 bases). The CDR3 is 12 amino acids. The V gene's germline CDR1 is MNHEY and CDR2 SVGEGT. V was clipped by 2 bases and J by 12 bases, with 11 bases between them.

This clonotype was detected once. The chain combines TRBV28 with TRBJ2-7; D remains ambiguous. Germline V gene data show CDR1 as MDHEN and CDR2 as SYDVKM. The CDR3 has 13 residues. The CDR3 here is CVSSVRLTYEQYV. DNA for the CDR3: TGTGTCAGCAGTGTCCGATTAACCTACGAGCAGTACGTC.

The V call is TRBV30, the J call TRBJ2-3, with D perhaps TRBD1 or TRBD2 (5 bases each). This CDR3 is 12 amino acids long. Germline loops: CDR1 GTSNPN, CDR2 SVGIG (reference sequence). Trimming removed 4 bases at V and 4 bases at J, with 9 bases between. CDR3 region: CAWNSGPDTQYF. The CDR3 DNA reads as TGTGCCTGGAACTCGGGGCCAGATACGCAGTATTTT.

This clonotype showed up many times. The chain employs TRBV20-1 and TRBJ2-7; TRBD1 agrees at 8 bases. Losses at the gene ends were 3 bases for V and 3 bases for J; bases not matched to a gene: 13. Germline-derived CDR1 and CDR2 are DFQATT and SNEGSKA (reference sequence). The CDR3 length is 16 residues. The CDR3 DNA is TGCAGTGCTAGGCCCACTCGGACAGGGTTGATCTACGAGCAGTACTTC. Protein product: CSARPTRTGLIYEQYF.

This clonotype has a count of ten or more. The chain has TRBV18 and TRBJ1-5, with D perhaps TRBD1 (6 bases). V lost 3 bases, J lost 4 bases, and 10 bases lay in between. The CDR3 is 14 amino acids. CDR1 and CDR2 (germline): KGHSH, LQKENI. CDR3: CASSPWTENQPQHF. CDR3 nucleotide sequence: TGTGCCAGCTCACCTTGGACAGAAAATCAGCCCCAGCATTTT. Based on the CDR3 plus reference TRBV18 and TRBJ1-5, the full variable domain is NAGVMQNPRHLVRRRGQEARLRCSPMKGHSHVYWYRQLPEEGLKFMVYLQKENIIDESGMPKERFSAEFPKEGPSILRIQQVVRGDSAAYFCASSPWTENQPQHFGDGTRLSIL.

At least ten counts were recorded for this clonotype. V usage is TRBV27 and J usage is TRBJ2-3; the match to TRBD1 covers 7 bases. Germline trimming cut 6 bases from V and 0 bases from J; bases unmatched to any gene: 9. CDR1 and CDR2 from the germline V gene are MNHEY and SMNVEV (reference sequence). The CDR3 contains 16 residues. CDR3 nucleotides: TGTGCCAGCAGACGACGGGGACAGTCTAGCACAGATACGCAGTATTTT. Amino acid sequence: CASRRRGQSSTDTQYF.

This clonotype was recorded a few times. Here the CDR3 reads CASSQEGRDHTEAFF. Written as DNA, the CDR3 is TGCGCCAGCAGCCAAGAGGGAAGGGATCATACTGAAGCTTTCTTT. The chain recombines TRBV4-1 with TRBJ1-1; no definite D call. Deletions cut 0 bases from V and 5 bases from J, with 13 bases between. Germline V gene data show CDR1 as MGHRA and CDR2 as YSYEKL. This CDR3 has 15 amino acids.

This clonotype appeared many times. This chain joins TRBV6-2 or TRBV6-3 and TRBJ1-2; D not certain. This CDR3 is 16 amino acids long. Trimming removed 2 bases at V and 2 bases at J, with 15 bases between. From germline, CDR1 is MNHEY and CDR2 SVGEGT. CDR3 coding DNA: TGTGCCAGCAGTTACCCTAACCCGAATTTCAACTATGGCTACACCTTC. Translating gives CASSYPNPNFNYGYTF.

Ten or more counts support this clonotype. In nucleotides, the CDR3 is TGTGCCAGCAGCTTAGTCGATTTGGGCCCGTATAGCACAGATACGCAGTATTTT. Translated, it gives CASSLVDLGPYSTDTQYF. The rearrangement uses TRBV7-6 and TRBJ2-3, with unresolved D. With 1 base removed from V and 0 bases from J, the gap between germline ends came to 17 bases. Germline CDR1 is SGHVS and CDR2 is FNYEAQ. The CDR3 consists of 18 residues.

This chain joins TRBV3-1 and TRBJ1-6; weak D call: TRBD1 (5 bases). Germline V lookup: CDR1 LGHDT, CDR2 YNNKEL (reference sequence). Trimming pared 9 bases from V and 7 bases from J, leaving 10 bases between. The CDR3 extends over 12 amino acids. CDR3 bases: TGTGCCAGTACAGGCGGGAATTCACCCCTCCACTTT. Protein sequence: CASTGGNSPLHF.

The chain uses TRBV2 and TRBJ2-2; the D is unclear. Trimming stripped 0 bases from V and 5 bases from J, with 4 bases between. This CDR3 has 13 amino acids. The germline gives CDR1 SNHLY, CDR2 FYNNEI. CDR3: CASSEALTGELFF. CDR3 nucleotide sequence: TGTGCCAGCAGTGAAGCCCTAACCGGGGAGCTGTTTTTT.

This clonotype was seen a few times. V gene TRBV3-1 combines with J gene TRBJ2-3; maybe TRBD2 (6 bases). Germline-derived CDR1 and CDR2 are LGHDT and YNNKEL (reference sequence). CDR3 length: 18 amino acids. Trimming took off 0 bases at V and 2 bases at J, with 18 bases between the two ends. CDR3 loop: CASSQDLISRGYTDTQYF. As DNA, the CDR3 is TGTGCCAGCAGCCAAGATCTCATTAGCCGGGGGTACACAGATACGCAGTATTTT.

The rearrangement links TRBV5-1 to TRBJ2-7; D remains ambiguous. With 4 bases removed from V and 2 bases from J, the gap between germline ends came to 19 bases. This CDR3 spans 16 amino acids. Germline lookup yields CDR1 SGHRS and CDR2 YFSETQ. The CDR3 region is CASSIGPGTLTYEQYF. The CDR3 coding sequence is TGCGCCAGCAGCATCGGCCCGGGCACTCTTACCTACGAGCAGTACTTC.

This clonotype appeared once. This sequence joins TRBV28 and TRBJ2-7; a possible D gene is TRBD2 (6 bases). The CDR3 has 14 residues. CDR1 is MDHEN and CDR2 is SYDVKM in the germline V gene. V was pared by 5 bases and J by 4 bases, with 15 bases between. In DNA, the CDR3 is TGTGCCAGCAGTCCTCCGGGGGACCTATACGAGCAGTACGTC. As protein: CASSPPGDLYEQYV.

This chain connects TRBV6-4 to TRBJ2-2, with D perhaps matching TRBD1 or TRBD2 (5 bases each). Trimming took 0 bases from V and 3 from J, leaving 5 bases between them. The CDR3 totals 14 residues. From germline, CDR1 is MRHNA and CDR2 SNTAGT. CDR3 sequence (DNA): TGTGCCAGCAGTGACTCGGGGGACACCGGGGAGCTGTTTTTT. It is translated as CASSDSGDTGELFF.

Only a few counts were recorded for this clonotype. This chain uses TRBV20-1 with TRBJ1-5; D possibly corresponds to TRBD1 (5 bases). Trimming cost V 5 bases and J 4 bases, with 12 bases left between them. The CDR3 is made up of 13 amino acids. Germline V gives CDR1 DFQATT, CDR2 SNEGSKA (reference sequence). The CDR3 DNA reads as TGCAGTGCTCGCACGGGGGAGAATCAGCCCCAGCATTTT. It specifies CSARTGENQPQHF.

This chain uses TRBV5-4 with TRBJ2-1; D unclear. Germline V gene data show CDR1 as SGHNT and CDR2 as YYREEE (reference sequence). V shed 0 bases and J shed 1 base, with 11 bases lying between them. The CDR3 has 16 amino acids. The CDR3 protein is CASSLGSGNSYNEQFF. In nucleotides, the CDR3 is TGTGCCAGCAGCTTGGGTAGTGGGAATTCCTACAATGAGCAGTTCTTC.

V is TRBV5-1 and J is TRBJ2-1; TRBD2 might be the D (6 bases). Trimming left V 2 bases short and J 2 bases short, with 14 bases between. Germline assignment: CDR1 SGHRS and CDR2 YFSETQ. The CDR3 consists of 16 residues. The CDR3 DNA is TGCGCCAGCAGCTTAACGCGGGGCCCAACCTACAATGAGCAGTTCTTC. Amino acids: CASSLTRGPTYNEQFF.

The J gene is TRBJ1-1, the V gene TRBV29-1; TRBD1 is a possible D gene (5 bases). The germline V gene has CDR1 SQVTM and CDR2 ANQGSEA. V dropped 7 bases and J dropped 0 bases, with 18 bases sitting between them. This CDR3 has 15 residues. CDR3 protein: CSAKRQQTVNTEAFF. CDR3 bases: TGCAGCGCCAAGCGACAGCAGACAGTGAACACTGAAGCTTTCTTT.

This chain uses TRBV7-2 with TRBJ2-1; possible D gene TRBD2, 5 bases. There are 16 residues in the CDR3. The germline CDR1 and CDR2 sequences are SGHTA and FQGNSA. Trimming shortened V by 4 bases and J by 0 bases, and 13 bases separated the two germline ends. CDR3 protein: CASSSRLPYSYNEQFF. The CDR3, as DNA: TGTGCCAGCAGCTCCAGACTACCCTACTCCTACAATGAGCAGTTCTTC.

In its sample, this clonotype was seen a few times. The chain is built from TRBV28 and TRBJ2-1, with 8 bases matching TRBD2. V lost 8 bases, J lost 10 bases, and 10 bases stayed unmatched. The V gene's germline CDR1 is MDHEN and CDR2 SYDVKM. CDR3 size: 13 residues. The CDR3 sequence: CASVSGGQSEQFF. DNA of the CDR3: TGTGCCAGCGTTTCGGGAGGGCAATCGGAGCAGTTCTTC.

The chain links TRBV2 to TRBJ2-1, with no clear D. Germline loops: CDR1 SNHLY, CDR2 FYNNEI. The CDR3 loop spans 11 amino acids. The V end was cut by 9 bases, the J end by 6 bases, with 9 bases between. As DNA, the CDR3 is TGTGCCAGTCCAGCCGGCAATGAGCAGTTCTTC. Amino acids: CASPAGNEQFF.